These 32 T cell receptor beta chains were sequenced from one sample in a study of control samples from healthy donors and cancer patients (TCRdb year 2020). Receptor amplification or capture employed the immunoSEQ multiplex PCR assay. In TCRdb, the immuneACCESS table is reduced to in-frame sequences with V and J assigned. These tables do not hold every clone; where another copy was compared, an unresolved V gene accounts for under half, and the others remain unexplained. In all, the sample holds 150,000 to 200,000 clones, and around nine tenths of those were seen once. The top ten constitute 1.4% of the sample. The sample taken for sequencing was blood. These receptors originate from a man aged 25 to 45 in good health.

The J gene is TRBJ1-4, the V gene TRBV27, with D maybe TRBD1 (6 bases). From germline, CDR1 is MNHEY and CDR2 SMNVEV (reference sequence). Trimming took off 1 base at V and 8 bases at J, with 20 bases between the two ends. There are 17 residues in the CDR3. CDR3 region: CASSLFLGAQGKEKLFF. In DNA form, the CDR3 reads TGTGCCAGCAGTTTATTTCTGGGGGCGCAGGGGAAGGAAAAACTGTTTTTT.

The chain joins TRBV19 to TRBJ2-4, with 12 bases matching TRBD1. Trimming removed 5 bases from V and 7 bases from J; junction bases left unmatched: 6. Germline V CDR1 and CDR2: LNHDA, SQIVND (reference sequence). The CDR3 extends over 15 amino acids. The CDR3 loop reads CASSFPGQGANIQYF. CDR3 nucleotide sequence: TGTGCCAGTAGTTTCCCGGGACAGGGGGCTAACATTCAGTACTTC.

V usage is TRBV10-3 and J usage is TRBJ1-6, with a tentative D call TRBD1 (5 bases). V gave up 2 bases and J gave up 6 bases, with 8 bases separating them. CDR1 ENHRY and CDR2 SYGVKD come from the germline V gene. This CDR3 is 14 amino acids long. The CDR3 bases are TGTGCCATCAGTGAGGGGCAGGGTAATTCACCCCTCCACTTT. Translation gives CAISEGQGNSPLHF.

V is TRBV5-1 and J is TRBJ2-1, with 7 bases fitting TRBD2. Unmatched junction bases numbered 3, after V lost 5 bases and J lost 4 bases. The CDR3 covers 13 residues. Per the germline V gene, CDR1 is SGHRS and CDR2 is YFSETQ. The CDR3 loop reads CASSPGGYNEQFF. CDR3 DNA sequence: TGCGCCAGCAGTCCGGGAGGATACAATGAGCAGTTCTTC.

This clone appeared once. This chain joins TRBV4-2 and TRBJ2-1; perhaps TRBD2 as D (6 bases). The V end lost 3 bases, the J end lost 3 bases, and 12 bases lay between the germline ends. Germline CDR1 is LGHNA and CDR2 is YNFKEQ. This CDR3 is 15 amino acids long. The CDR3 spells CASSQRAGFYNEQFF. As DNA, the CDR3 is TGTGCCAGCAGCCAGAGGGCGGGATTCTACAATGAGCAGTTCTTC.

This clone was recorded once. The CDR3 loop reads CASSPPSRTANYGYTF. CDR3 DNA: TGTGCCAGCTCACCACCAAGTCGGACAGCTAACTATGGCTACACCTTC. The V call is TRBV18, the J call TRBJ1-2; tentative D call: TRBD1 (6 bases). Germline V gene data show CDR1 as KGHSH and CDR2 as LQKENI. V was trimmed by 0 bases and J by 0 bases, leaving 11 bases between them. There are 16 residues in the CDR3.

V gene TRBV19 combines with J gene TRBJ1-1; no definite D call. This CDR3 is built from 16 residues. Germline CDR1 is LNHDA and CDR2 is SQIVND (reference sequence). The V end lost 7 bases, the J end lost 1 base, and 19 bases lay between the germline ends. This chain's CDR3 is CASNLGYTSGNTEAFF. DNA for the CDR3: TGTGCCAGTAATCTCGGGTACACCTCTGGGAACACTGAAGCTTTCTTT.

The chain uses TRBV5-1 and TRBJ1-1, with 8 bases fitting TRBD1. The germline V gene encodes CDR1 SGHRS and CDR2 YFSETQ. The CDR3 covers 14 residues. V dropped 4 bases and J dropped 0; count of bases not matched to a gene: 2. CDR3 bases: TGCGCCAGCAGCAGGGACAGGATGAACACTGAAGCTTTCTTT. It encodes CASSRDRMNTEAFF.

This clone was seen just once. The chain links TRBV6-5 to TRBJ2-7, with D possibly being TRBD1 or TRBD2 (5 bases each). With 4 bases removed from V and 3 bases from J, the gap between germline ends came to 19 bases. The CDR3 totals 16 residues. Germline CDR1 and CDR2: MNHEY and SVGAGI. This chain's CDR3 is CASSSLPGTRGYEQYF. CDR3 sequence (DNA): TGTGCCAGCAGTTCACTACCGGGGACCCGAGGCTACGAGCAGTACTTC.

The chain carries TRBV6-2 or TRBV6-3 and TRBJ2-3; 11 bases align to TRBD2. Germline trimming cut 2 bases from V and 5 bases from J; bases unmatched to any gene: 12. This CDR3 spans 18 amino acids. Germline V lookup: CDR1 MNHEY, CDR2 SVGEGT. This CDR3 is CASSYRLAGLGTRDTQYF. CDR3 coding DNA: TGTGCCAGCAGTTACAGACTAGCGGGGCTGGGAACACGAGATACGCAGTATTTT.

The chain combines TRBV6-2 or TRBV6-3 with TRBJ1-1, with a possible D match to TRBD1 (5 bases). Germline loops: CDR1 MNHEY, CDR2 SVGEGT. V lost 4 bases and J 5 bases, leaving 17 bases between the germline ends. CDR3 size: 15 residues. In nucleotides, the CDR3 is TGTGCCAGCAGTTGGGTGTTGGGGGAGGGGACTGAAGCTTTCTTT. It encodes CASSWVLGEGTEAFF.

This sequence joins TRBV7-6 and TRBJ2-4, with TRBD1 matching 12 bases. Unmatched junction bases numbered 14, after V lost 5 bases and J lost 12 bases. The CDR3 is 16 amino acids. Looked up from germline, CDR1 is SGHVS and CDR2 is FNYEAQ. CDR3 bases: TGTGCCAGCAGCCACCGGGACAGGGGGCGCGGGGGTGATCAGTACTTC. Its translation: CASSHRDRGRGGDQYF.

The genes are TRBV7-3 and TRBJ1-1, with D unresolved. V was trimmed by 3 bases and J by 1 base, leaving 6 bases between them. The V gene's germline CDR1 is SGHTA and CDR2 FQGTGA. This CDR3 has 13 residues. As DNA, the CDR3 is TGTGCCAGCAGCTTTTCACGGAACACTGAAGCTTTCTTT. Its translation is CASSFSRNTEAFF.

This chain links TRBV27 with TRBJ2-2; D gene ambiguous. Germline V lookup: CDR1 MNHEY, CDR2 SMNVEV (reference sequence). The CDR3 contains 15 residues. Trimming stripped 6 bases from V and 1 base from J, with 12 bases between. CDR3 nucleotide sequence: TGTGCCAGCAGATCATCATACAGGAACACCGGGGAGCTGTTTTTT. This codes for CASRSSYRNTGELFF.

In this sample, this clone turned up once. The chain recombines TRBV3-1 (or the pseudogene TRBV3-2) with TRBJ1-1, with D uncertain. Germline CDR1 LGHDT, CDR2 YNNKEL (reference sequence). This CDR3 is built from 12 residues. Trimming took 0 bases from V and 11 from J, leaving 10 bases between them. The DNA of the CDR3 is TGTGCCAGCAGCCAAGAAGGGCGTAAGGCTTTCTTT. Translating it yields CASSQEGRKAFF.

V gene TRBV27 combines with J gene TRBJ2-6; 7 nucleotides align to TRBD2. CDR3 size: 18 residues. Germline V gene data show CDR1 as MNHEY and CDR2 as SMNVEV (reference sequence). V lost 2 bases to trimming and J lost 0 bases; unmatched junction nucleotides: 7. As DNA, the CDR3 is TGTGCCAGCAGTTTAAGGTTTCGGGGGGACTCTGGGGCCAACGTCCTGACTTTC. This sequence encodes CASSLRFRGDSGANVLTF.

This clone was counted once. CDR3 region: CASSIGARWGNEQYF. The CDR3 region has the DNA TGTGCCAGTAGTATCGGGGCACGCTGGGGGAACGAGCAGTACTTC. This sequence joins TRBV19 and TRBJ2-7; D tentatively reads TRBD1 or TRBD2 (5 bases each). Per germline, CDR1 LNHDA and CDR2 SQIVND (reference sequence). This CDR3 spans 15 amino acids. V lost 3 bases and J lost 5, with 17 bases in between.

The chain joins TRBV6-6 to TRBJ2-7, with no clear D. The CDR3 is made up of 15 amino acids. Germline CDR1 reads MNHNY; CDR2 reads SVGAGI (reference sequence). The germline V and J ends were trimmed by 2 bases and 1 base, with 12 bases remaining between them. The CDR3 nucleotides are TGTGCCAGCAGTTACCAGAGATCCCCATCCTACGAGCAGTACTTC. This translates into CASSYQRSPSYEQYF.

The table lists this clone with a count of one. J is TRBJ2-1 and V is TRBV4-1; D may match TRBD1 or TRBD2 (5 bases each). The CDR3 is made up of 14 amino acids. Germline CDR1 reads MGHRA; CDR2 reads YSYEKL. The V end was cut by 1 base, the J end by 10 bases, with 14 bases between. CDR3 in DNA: TGCGCCAGCAGCCAAGTAGGCGGCAGGGAGGAGCAGTTCTTC. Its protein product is CASSQVGGREEQFF.

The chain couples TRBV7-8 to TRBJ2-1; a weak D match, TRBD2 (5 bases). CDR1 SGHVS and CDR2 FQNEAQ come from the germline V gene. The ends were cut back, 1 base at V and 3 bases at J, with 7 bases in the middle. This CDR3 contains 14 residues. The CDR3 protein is CASSLEGVYNEQFF. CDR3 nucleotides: TGTGCCAGCAGCTTAGAGGGAGTCTACAATGAGCAGTTCTTC. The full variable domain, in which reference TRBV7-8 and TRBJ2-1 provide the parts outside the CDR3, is GAGVSQSPRYKVAKRGQDVALRCDPISGHVSLFWYQQALGQGPEFLTYFQNEAQLDKSGLPSDRFFAERPEGSVSTLKIQRTQQEDSAVYLCASSLEGVYNEQFFGPGTRLTVL.

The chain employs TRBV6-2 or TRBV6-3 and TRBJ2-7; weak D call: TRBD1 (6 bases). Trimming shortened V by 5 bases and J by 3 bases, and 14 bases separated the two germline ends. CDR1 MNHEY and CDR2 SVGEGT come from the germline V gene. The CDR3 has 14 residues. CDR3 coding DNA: TGTGCCAGCAGTACTACAGGACAGTTCTACGAGCAGTACTTC. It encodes CASSTTGQFYEQYF.

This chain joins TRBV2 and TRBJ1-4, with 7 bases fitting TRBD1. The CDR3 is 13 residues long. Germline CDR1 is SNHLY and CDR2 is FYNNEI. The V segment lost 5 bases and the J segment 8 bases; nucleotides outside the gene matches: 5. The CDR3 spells CASSPQGGEKLFF. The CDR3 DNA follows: TGTGCCAGCAGTCCCCAGGGGGGGGAAAAACTGTTTTTT.

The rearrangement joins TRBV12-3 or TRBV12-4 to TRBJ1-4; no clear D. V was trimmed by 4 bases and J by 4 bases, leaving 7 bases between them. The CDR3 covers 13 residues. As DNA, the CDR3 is TGTGCCAGCAGTTCGCAGATTAATGAAAAACTGTTTTTT. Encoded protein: CASSSQINEKLFF.

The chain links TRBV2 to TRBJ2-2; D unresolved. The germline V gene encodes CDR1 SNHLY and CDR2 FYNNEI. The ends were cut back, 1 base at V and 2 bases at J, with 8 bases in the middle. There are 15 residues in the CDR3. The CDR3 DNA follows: TGTGCCAGCAGTGAAGGGGTAACAAACACCGGGGAGCTGTTTTTT. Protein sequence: CASSEGVTNTGELFF.

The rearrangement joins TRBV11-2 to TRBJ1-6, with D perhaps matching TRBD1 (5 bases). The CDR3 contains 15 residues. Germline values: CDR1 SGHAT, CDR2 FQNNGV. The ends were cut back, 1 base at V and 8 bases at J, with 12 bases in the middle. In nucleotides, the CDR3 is TGTGCCAGCAGCTTAGCGGCAGGGATGGATTCACCCCTCCACTTT. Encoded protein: CASSLAAGMDSPLHF.

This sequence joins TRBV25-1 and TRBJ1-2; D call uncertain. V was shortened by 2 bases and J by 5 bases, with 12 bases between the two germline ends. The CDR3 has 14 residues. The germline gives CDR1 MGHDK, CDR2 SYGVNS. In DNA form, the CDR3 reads TGTGCCAGCAGTGAAGCCTTCGGGTCTTATGGCTACACCTTC. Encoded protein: CASSEAFGSYGYTF.

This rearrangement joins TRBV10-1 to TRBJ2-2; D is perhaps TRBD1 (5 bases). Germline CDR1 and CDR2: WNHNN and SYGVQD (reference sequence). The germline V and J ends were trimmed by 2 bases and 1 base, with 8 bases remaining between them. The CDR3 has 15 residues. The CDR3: CASSERRGNTGELFF. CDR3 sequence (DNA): TGCGCCAGCAGTGAGCGAAGGGGGAACACCGGGGAGCTGTTTTTT.

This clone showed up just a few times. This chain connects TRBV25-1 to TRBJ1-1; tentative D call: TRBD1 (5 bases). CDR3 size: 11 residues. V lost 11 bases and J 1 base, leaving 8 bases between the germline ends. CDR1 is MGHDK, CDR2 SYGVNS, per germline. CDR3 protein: CASRENTEAFF. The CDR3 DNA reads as TGTGCCTCCAGGGAGAACACTGAAGCTTTCTTT.

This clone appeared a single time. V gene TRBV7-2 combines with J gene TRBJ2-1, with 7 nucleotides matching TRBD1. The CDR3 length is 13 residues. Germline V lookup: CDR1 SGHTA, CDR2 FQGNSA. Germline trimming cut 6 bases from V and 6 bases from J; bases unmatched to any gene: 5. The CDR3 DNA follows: TGTGCCAGCAGACCAACAGGGGCCAATGAGCAGTTCTTC. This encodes CASRPTGANEQFF.

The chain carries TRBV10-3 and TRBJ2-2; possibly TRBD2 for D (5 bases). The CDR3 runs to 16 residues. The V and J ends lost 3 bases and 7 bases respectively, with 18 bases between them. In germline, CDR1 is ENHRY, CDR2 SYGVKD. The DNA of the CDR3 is TGTGCCATCAGTGATGAAGGACTGCGAGCGGTCGGGGAGCTGTTTTTT. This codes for CAISDEGLRAVGELFF.

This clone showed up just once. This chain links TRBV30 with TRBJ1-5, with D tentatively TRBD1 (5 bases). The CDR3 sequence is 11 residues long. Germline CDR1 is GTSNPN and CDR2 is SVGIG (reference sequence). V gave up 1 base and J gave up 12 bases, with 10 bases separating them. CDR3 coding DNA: TGTGCCTGGAGTGCGGGGGTGGACCAGCATTTT. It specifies CAWSAGVDQHF.

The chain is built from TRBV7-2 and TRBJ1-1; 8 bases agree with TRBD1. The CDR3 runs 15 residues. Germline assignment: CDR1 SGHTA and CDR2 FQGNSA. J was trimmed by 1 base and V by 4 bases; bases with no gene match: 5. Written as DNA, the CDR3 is TGTGCCAGCAGCTCTCTTGGGACAGGGAACACTGAAGCTTTCTTT. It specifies CASSSLGTGNTEAFF.